What follows describes a single TCR beta chain. Its antigen is not identified. The data belong to a study of shared clonotypes between healthy human individuals. This CDR3 region has 14 residues. The ends were cut back, 6 bases at V and 1 base at J, with 13 bases in the middle. Germline V gene lookup returns CDR1 SNHLY and CDR2 FYNNEI. Study-level findings and limits: Large depth notwithstanding, sorted-subset sequencing proved incomplete by rarefaction. Naive CD4 clonotype sharing across a few donors was about 5%. Clonotypes shared by all four sorted-subset donors had higher generation probabilities than non-shared clonotypes.

In the naive CD8 group, cells lacked CD45RO and were positively selected for CCR7, so terminally differentiated effector memory CD45RA+ cells were left out. The method was immunoSEQ multiplex PCR; TCRdb's version includes in-frame clones alone and lacks a portion of them. The sample holds about 2.2 million clones, just over 90% seen once. The receptor was isolated from a man aged 18 to 30 in good health. Some clones in this sample may be carry-over from other donors' samples. Sequenced sample: naive CD8+ T cells from PBMCs. The rearrangement uses TRBV2 and TRBJ2-7, with D maybe TRBD1 (5 bases). The CDR3 coding sequence is TGTGCCAGCAGGCCCCCAGGGATTTCCTACGAGCAGTACTTC. It is translated as CASRPPGISYEQYF.